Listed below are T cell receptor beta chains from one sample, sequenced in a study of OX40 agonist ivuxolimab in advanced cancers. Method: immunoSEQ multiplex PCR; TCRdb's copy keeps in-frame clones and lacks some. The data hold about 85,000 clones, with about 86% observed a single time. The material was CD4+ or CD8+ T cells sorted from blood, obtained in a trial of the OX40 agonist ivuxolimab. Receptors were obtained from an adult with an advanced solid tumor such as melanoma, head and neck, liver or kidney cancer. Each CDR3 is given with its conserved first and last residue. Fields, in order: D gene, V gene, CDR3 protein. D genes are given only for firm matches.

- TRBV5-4 CASSFSALDSSRETGNTIYF
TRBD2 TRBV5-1 CASSPDVGRGQETQYF
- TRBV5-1 CASSLAYMGNEKLFF
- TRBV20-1 CSASSPTLLHF
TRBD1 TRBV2 CASSPDRGSTDTQYF
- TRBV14 CASSQGGNTEAFF
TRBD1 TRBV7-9 CASSGPGQGYGYTF
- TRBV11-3 CASSLDSAGGTDTQYF
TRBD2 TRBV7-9 CASSSASGGETQYF
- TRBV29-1 CSAGGQGVVDTQYF
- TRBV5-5 CASSFGSTDTQYF
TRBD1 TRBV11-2 CASSIDRAQYF
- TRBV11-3 CASSWGPGPQETQYF
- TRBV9 CASSVEPAGGETQYF
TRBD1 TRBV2 CASSPTGGAADTQYF
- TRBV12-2 CASRLRNERGPGSSYNSPLHF
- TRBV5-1 CASSSTGGGADYGYTF
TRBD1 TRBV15 CATSRDRGDYGYTF
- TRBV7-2 CASSLYPASNQPQHF
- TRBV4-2 CASSQGDKETQYF
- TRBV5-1 CASSLGSSMGNEQFF
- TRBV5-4 CASSLGTPGYEQYF
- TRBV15 CATSRAPTWADTQYF
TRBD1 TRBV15 CATSRASRGQEQYF
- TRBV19 CASRLGRSGNTIYF
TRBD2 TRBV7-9 CASSLLAGGHTGELFF
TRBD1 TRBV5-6 CASSLMPGGMGANVLTF
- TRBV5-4 CASSRLGADTQYF
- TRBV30 CAWTVGTKVYGYTF
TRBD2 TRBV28 CASSGGLAVRTDTQYF
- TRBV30 CAFGDYNEQFF
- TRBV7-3 CASSINVDEPQHF
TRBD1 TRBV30 CASQGTGTEAFF
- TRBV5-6 CASSLPQGPYNEQFF
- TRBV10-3 CAISNGDPNTEAFF
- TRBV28 CASSLGAPDNYGYTF
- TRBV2 CASSTLGIKTEAFF
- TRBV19 CASSIRDTGNTIYF
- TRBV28 CASSLFLQGDNEKLFF
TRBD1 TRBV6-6 CASSFPGGQPQHF
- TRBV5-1 CASSLGTDSYEQYF
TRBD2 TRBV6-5 CASSYSVRGGSDTQYF
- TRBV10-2 CAGRRSSNVDSPLHF
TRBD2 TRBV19 CASSRDYTDTQYF
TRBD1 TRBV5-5 CASSWAGTASGNTIYF